This passage covers 5 T cell receptor beta chains from one sample sequenced in a study of OX40 agonist ivuxolimab in advanced cancers. The assay was immunoSEQ multiplex PCR, and TCRdb's table has in-frame clones only and misses some. The sample records 60,000 or so clones, about 94% being singletons. Here the sequenced sample was CD4+ or CD8+ T cells sorted from blood, taken in a trial of the OX40 agonist ivuxolimab. The receptor set was obtained from an adult with an advanced solid tumor such as melanoma, head and neck, liver or kidney cancer.

The chain couples TRBV4-3 to TRBJ2-7; no clear D. The CDR3 has 16 amino acids. The V gene's germline CDR1 is LGHNA and CDR2 YSLEER. Between the trimmed V and J ends, which lost 4 bases and 1 base, there was a span of 17 bases. The CDR3 reads CASSRSSEPFSYEQYF. CDR3 bases: TGCGCCAGCAGCCGGTCGTCGGAACCGTTTTCCTACGAGCAGTACTTC.

This clone was observed a single time. V usage is TRBV11-1 and J usage is TRBJ2-7, with 11 bases fitting TRBD2. CDR3 size: 18 residues. V lost 2 bases and J lost 2; bases outside the gene matches: 11. The V gene's germline CDR1 is SGHAT and CDR2 FQDESV (reference sequence). CDR3 loop: CASSLKASGGTRTYEQYF. Written as DNA, the CDR3 is TGTGCCAGCAGCTTAAAAGCTAGCGGGGGGACTAGAACCTACGAGCAGTACTTC.

V gene TRBV10-2 combines with J gene TRBJ2-1, with 10 bases that match TRBD2. The CDR3 totals 15 residues. Germline V gives CDR1 WSHSY, CDR2 SAAADI. J was trimmed by 4 bases and V by 6 bases; bases with no gene match: 6. The CDR3 DNA follows: TGCGCCAGCAGGCCCAGCGGGAGGGCATACAATGAGCAGTTCTTC. Protein sequence: CASRPSGRAYNEQFF.

This chain's CDR3 is CASSESANYGYTF. The CDR3, as DNA: TGTGCCAGCAGTGAAAGCGCTAACTATGGCTACACCTTC. This sequence joins TRBV6-4 and TRBJ1-2; D is unclear. CDR3 length: 13 residues. Trimming removed 3 bases at V and 0 bases at J, with 5 bases between. The germline V gene has CDR1 MRHNA and CDR2 SNTAGT.

The rearrangement joins TRBV15 to TRBJ2-1; D perhaps matches TRBD1 (5 bases). The CDR3 contains 16 residues. V dropped 6 bases and J dropped 0 bases, with 15 bases sitting between them. CDR1 is LNHNV and CDR2 is YYDKDF in the germline V gene (reference sequence). CDR3 sequence: CATSHLGESSYNEQFF. The CDR3 DNA sequence: TGTGCCACCAGTCACCTAGGGGAAAGCTCCTACAATGAGCAGTTCTTC.